This T cell receptor beta chain was found in a study of identical twins. General observations from the study: Out-of-frame beta sequences exhibited a weaker degree of excess twin sharing. Twin-shared out-of-frame alpha sequences showed excess low generation probability. In cord blood, abundant beta clonotypes had fewer insertions; memory showed no trend.

Germline V gene lookup returns CDR1 SGHTA and CDR2 FQGNSA. V gave up 7 bases and J gave up 4 bases, with 14 bases separating them. This CDR3 region has 14 residues. At least ten counts were recorded for this clonotype. The target antigen is unknown. Unique molecular identifiers were present on cDNA, and template switching added a universal primer site. TCRdb itself ran the 5' RACE reads through MiXCR, one entry per CDR3 protein. The sample has about 220,000 distinct CDR3 sequences, about 7.5% seen once. This sample also belongs to another study, concerning yellow fever vaccine responses in identical twins.

The sequence was obtained from a woman aged 18-29 years in good health. The V call is TRBV7-2, the J call TRBJ2-1, with D perhaps TRBD1 (6 bases). Material for sequencing was memory (CD45RO+) T cells sorted from blood. Written as DNA, the CDR3 is TGTGCCAGCAACAGGGATAGGGTATACAATGAGCAGTTCTTC. Protein: CASNRDRVYNEQFF.